A single sample is the source of the 13 T cell receptor beta chains below, sequenced in a study of cytomegalovirus exposure and HLA in healthy donors. PCR involved 60 Vbeta and 13 Jbeta primers. TCRdb keeps only in-frame clones here, not all; method: immunoSEQ multiplex PCR. Counted here are around 140,000 clones, around three quarters occurring once; the ten biggest clones make up about 2.2%. What was sequenced was PBMCs. The receptors derive from a woman aged 18 to 35 in good health and CMV-seropositive.

V usage is TRBV2 and J usage is TRBJ1-5, with D hard to call. The germline gives CDR1 SNHLY, CDR2 FYNNEI. The CDR3 runs 13 residues. V shed 4 bases and J shed 0 bases, with 4 bases lying between them. CDR3 loop: CASSGDSNQPQHF. For the CDR3, the DNA is TGTGCCAGCAGTGGAGATAGCAATCAGCCCCAGCATTTT.

The V gene is TRBV5-6, the J gene TRBJ1-1; TRBD1 agrees at 9 bases. The CDR3 extends over 14 amino acids. Germline trimming cut 3 bases from V and 5 bases from J; bases unmatched to any gene: 5. Germline V lookup: CDR1 SGHDT, CDR2 YYEEEE. The DNA of the CDR3 is TGTGCCAGCAGCTATGGGACAGGGAGGACTGAAGCTTTCTTT. Translated, it gives CASSYGTGRTEAFF. The whole variable domain, remainder taken from reference TRBV5-6 and TRBJ1-1, is DAGVTQSPTHLIKTRGQQVTLRCSPKSGHDTVSWYQQALGQGPQFIFQYYEEEERQRGNFPDRFSGHQFPNYSSELNVNALLLGDSALYLCASSYGTGRTEAFFGQGTRLTVV.

The V and J genes are TRBV19 and TRBJ1-6; 7 bases align to TRBD1. The CDR3 contains 14 residues. V was pared by 3 bases and J by 7 bases, with 3 bases of the junction left unmatched. Germline CDR1 is LNHDA and CDR2 is SQIVND (reference sequence). CDR3 in amino acids: CASSIQGVNSPLHF. The DNA of the CDR3 is TGTGCCAGTAGTATTCAGGGGGTGAATTCACCCCTCCACTTT. Based on the CDR3 plus reference TRBV19 and TRBJ1-6, the full variable domain is DGGITQSPKYLFRKEGQNVTLSCEQNLNHDAMYWYRQDPGQGLRLIYYSQIVNDFQKGDIAEGYSVSREKKESFPLTVTSAQKNPTAFYLCASSIQGVNSPLHFGNGTRLTVT.

The chain recombines TRBV7-9 with TRBJ2-7; tentative D call: TRBD1 (6 bases). Trimming left V 4 bases short and J 2 bases short, with 12 bases between. Germline V gene data show CDR1 as SEHNR and CDR2 as FQNEAQ (reference sequence). The CDR3 totals 14 residues. CDR3 residues: CASSYRDTTYEQYF. The CDR3 DNA reads TGTGCCAGCAGCTACCGGGACACCACCTACGAGCAGTACTTC. The whole variable domain, remainder taken from reference TRBV7-9 and TRBJ2-7, is DTGVSQNPRHKITKRGQNVTFRCDPISEHNRLYWYRQTLGQGPEFLTYFQNEAQLEKSRLLSDRFSAERPKGSFSTLEIQRTEQGDSAMYLCASSYRDTTYEQYFGPGTRLTVT.

The chain employs TRBV2 and TRBJ2-7, with 9 bases that match TRBD2. This CDR3 contains 15 residues. Germline CDR1 reads SNHLY; CDR2 reads FYNNEI. J was trimmed by 4 bases and V by 3 bases; bases with no gene match: 7. Here the CDR3 reads CASSEIRTSEYEQYF. The CDR3 nucleotides read TGTGCCAGCAGTGAGATCCGGACTAGCGAGTACGAGCAGTACTTC.

This clone showed up just a few times. The genes are TRBV30 and TRBJ1-1, with D possibly being TRBD1 (5 bases). The CDR3 spans 13 residues. V was pared by 0 bases and J by 1 base, with 6 bases between. The germline gives CDR1 GTSNPN, CDR2 SVGIG (reference sequence). The CDR3 nucleotides are TGTGCCTGGAGTGTGGGGGGGAACACTGAAGCTTTCTTT. Its protein is CAWSVGGNTEAFF.

This sequence joins TRBV19 and TRBJ1-1, with D possibly being TRBD1 (5 bases). This CDR3 is built from 14 residues. V was clipped by 3 bases and J by 5 bases, with 13 bases between them. CDR1 is LNHDA and CDR2 is SQIVND in the germline V gene (reference sequence). The CDR3 DNA reads as TGTGCCAGTAGTATTATACAGGACGGGACTGAAGCTTTCTTT. This sequence encodes CASSIIQDGTEAFF.

V gene TRBV5-4 combines with J gene TRBJ2-7; possible D gene TRBD1, 6 bases. V lost 4 bases and J lost 0, with 14 bases in between. Germline V gene sequence: CDR1 SGHNT, CDR2 YYREEE (reference sequence). This CDR3 region has 15 residues. The CDR3 DNA sequence: TGTGCCAGCAGCCCGGACAGTAAATTCTCCTACGAGCAGTACTTC. Its protein is CASSPDSKFSYEQYF. The full variable domain, its missing parts supplied by reference TRBV5-4 and TRBJ2-7, is ETGVTQSPTHLIKTRGQQVTLRCSSQSGHNTVSWYQQALGQGPQFIFQYYREEENGRGNFPPRFSGLQFPNYSSELNVNALELDDSALYLCASSPDSKFSYEQYFGPGTRLTVT.

The genes are TRBV7-9 and TRBJ2-1; perhaps TRBD2 as D (6 bases). The ends were cut back, 5 bases at V and 0 bases at J, with 14 bases in the middle. Germline CDR1 is SEHNR and CDR2 is FQNEAQ (reference sequence). CDR3 length: 16 amino acids. DNA for the CDR3: TGTGCCAGCAGCCCTCGCGGGGAGCGCTCCTACAATGAGCAGTTCTTC. It yields the protein CASSPRGERSYNEQFF.

In this sample, this clone turned up a few times. The CDR3 spells CASSESVPGVSSYNEQFF. In DNA, the CDR3 is TGCGCCAGCAGTGAGTCCGTACCGGGAGTGAGCTCCTACAATGAGCAGTTCTTC. The chain combines TRBV10-2 with TRBJ2-1; tentatively, D is TRBD2 (6 bases). The germline V gene has CDR1 WSHSY and CDR2 SAAADI. The CDR3 has 18 residues. V was trimmed by 0 bases and J by 0 bases, leaving 15 bases between them.

The J gene is TRBJ1-2, the V gene TRBV2; 10 nucleotides agree with TRBD1. J was trimmed by 4 bases and V by 2 bases; bases with no gene match: 4. From germline, CDR1 is SNHLY and CDR2 FYNNEI. The CDR3 is made up of 15 amino acids. The CDR3 reads CASSEPTGGSYGYTF. The DNA of the CDR3 is TGTGCCAGCAGTGAACCGACAGGGGGCAGCTATGGCTACACCTTC.

The chain is built from TRBV5-4 and TRBJ1-2; D gene ambiguous. This CDR3 is built from 14 residues. CDR1 and CDR2 (germline): SGHNT, YYREEE (reference sequence). The V end was cut by 7 bases, the J end by 8 bases, with 21 bases between. The CDR3 loop is CASRLGFSVDGYTF. CDR3 DNA: TGTGCCAGCCGCCTAGGATTCTCGGTTGACGGCTACACCTTC.

About this clone: Other DNA sequences in the same sample also yield this CDR3. In DNA form, the CDR3 reads TGCGCCAGCAGCTTGTTACAGGGCAATGAGCAGTTCTTC. This encodes CASSLLQGNEQFF. This chain joins TRBV5-1 and TRBJ2-1; maybe TRBD1 (6 bases). Germline loops: CDR1 SGHRS, CDR2 YFSETQ. V was trimmed by 1 base and J by 6 bases, leaving 8 bases between them. There are 13 residues in the CDR3.